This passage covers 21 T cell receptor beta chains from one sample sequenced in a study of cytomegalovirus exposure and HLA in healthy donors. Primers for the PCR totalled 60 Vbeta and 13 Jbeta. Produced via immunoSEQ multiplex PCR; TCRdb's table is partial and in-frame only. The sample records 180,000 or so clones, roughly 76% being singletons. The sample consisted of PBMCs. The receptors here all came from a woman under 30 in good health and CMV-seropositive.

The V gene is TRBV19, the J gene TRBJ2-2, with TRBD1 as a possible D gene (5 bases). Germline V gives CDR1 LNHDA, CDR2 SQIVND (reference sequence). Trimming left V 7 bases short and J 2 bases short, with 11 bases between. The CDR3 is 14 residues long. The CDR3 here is CASIGVSNTGELFF. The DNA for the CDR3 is TGTGCCAGTATAGGGGTCAGTAACACCGGGGAGCTGTTTTTT.

DNA for the CDR3: TGTGCCGCGGCGGACAGGGTGGGAACAGATACGCAGTATTTT. The encoded protein is CAAADRVGTDTQYF. The V call is TRBV5-4, the J call TRBJ2-3; 8 bases align to TRBD1. Germline V gene data show CDR1 as SGHNT and CDR2 as YYREEE (reference sequence). J was trimmed by 3 bases and V by 10 bases; bases with no gene match: 10. The CDR3 covers 14 residues.

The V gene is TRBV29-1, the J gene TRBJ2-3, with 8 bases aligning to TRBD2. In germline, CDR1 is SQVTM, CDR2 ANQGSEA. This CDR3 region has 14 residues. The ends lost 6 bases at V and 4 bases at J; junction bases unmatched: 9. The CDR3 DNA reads TGCAGCGTCGGGGGGGCAGGTTTGGCAGATACGCAGTATTTT. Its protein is CSVGGAGLADTQYF.

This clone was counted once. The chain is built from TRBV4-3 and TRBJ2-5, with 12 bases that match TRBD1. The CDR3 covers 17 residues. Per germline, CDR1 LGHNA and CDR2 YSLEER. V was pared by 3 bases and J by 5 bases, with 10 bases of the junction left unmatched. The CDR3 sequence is CASSHLSGTGGGETQYF. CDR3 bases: TGCGCCAGCAGCCATCTCTCCGGGACAGGGGGCGGGGAGACCCAGTACTTC.

The CDR3 is CASSLSDNSPLHF. The CDR3, as DNA: TGTGCCAGCAGTCTTTCAGATAATTCACCCCTCCACTTT. The rearrangement uses TRBV27 and TRBJ1-6; D is unresolved. The CDR3 totals 13 residues. V lost 5 bases, J lost 5 bases, and 7 bases lay in between. CDR1 and CDR2 from the germline V gene are MNHEY and SMNVEV (reference sequence).

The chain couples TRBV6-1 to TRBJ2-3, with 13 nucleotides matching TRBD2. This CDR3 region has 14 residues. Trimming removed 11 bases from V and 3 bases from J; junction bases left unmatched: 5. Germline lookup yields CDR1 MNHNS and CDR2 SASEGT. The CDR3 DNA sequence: TGTGCCGTCAGACTAGCGGGGGGAACAGATACGCAGTATTTT. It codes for CAVRLAGGTDTQYF.

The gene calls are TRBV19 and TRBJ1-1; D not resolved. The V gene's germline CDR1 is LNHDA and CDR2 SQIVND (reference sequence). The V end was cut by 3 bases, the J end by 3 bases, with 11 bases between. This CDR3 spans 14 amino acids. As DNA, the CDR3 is TGTGCCAGTAGTATTTCTTTGGCGGACACTGAAGCTTTCTTT. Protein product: CASSISLADTEAFF.

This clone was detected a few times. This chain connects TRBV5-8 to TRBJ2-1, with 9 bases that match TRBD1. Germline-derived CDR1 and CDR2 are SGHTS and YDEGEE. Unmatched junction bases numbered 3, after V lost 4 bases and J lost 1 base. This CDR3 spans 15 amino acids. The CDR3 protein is CASSAGTGSYNEQFF. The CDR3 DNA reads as TGTGCCAGCAGCGCCGGGACAGGGTCCTACAATGAGCAGTTCTTC.

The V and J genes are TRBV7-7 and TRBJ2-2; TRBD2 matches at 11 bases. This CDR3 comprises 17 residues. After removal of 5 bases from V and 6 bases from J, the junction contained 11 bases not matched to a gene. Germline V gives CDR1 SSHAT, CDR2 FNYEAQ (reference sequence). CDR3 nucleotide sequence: TGTGCCAGCAGCACCTCTAGCGGGGGGCCTGCTCCCGGGGAGCTGTTTTTT. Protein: CASSTSSGGPAPGELFF.

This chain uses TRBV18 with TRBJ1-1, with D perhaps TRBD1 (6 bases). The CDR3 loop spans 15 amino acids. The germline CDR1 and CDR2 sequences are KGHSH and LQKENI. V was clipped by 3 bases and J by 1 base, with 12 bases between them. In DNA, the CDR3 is TGTGCCAGCTCACCTGTCCGACAGGAGAACACTGAAGCTTTCTTT. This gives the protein CASSPVRQENTEAFF. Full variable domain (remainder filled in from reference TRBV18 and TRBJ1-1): NAGVMQNPRHLVRRRGQEARLRCSPMKGHSHVYWYRQLPEEGLKFMVYLQKENIIDESGMPKERFSAEFPKEGPSILRIQQVVRGDSAAYFCASSPVRQENTEAFFGQGTRLTVV.

The CDR3 reads CASSGGAFQGTGELFF. DNA of the CDR3: TGTGCCAGCAGTGGAGGAGCGTTCCAAGGCACCGGGGAGCTGTTTTTT. The chain combines TRBV2 with TRBJ2-2; D uncertain. The CDR3 extends over 16 amino acids. Deletions cut 4 bases from V and 4 bases from J, with 16 bases between. The germline gives CDR1 SNHLY, CDR2 FYNNEI.

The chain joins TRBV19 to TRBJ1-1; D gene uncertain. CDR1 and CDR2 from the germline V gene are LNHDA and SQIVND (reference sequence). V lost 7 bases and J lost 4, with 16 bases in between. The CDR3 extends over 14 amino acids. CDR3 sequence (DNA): TGTGCCAGTAATTTAGGCGTGGGAGGCACTGAAGCTTTCTTT. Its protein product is CASNLGVGGTEAFF.

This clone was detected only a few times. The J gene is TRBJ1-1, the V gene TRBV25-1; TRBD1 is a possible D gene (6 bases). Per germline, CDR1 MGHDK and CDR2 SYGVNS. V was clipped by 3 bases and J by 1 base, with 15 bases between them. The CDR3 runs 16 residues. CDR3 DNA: TGTGCCAGCAGTGAGTACACCGGGACACAGAACACTGAAGCTTTCTTT. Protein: CASSEYTGTQNTEAFF. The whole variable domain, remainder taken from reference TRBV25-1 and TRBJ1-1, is EADIYQTPRYLVIGTGKKITLECSQTMGHDKMYWYQQDPGMELHLIHYSYGVNSTEKGDLSSESTVSRIRTEHFPLTLESARPSHTSQYLCASSEYTGTQNTEAFFGQGTRLTVV.

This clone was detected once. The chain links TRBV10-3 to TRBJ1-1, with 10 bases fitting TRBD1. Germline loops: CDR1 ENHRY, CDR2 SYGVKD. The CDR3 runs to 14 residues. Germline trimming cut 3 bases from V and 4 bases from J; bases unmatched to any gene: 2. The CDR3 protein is CAISDGQGGTEAFF. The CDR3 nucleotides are TGTGCCATCAGTGACGGACAGGGGGGCACTGAAGCTTTCTTT.

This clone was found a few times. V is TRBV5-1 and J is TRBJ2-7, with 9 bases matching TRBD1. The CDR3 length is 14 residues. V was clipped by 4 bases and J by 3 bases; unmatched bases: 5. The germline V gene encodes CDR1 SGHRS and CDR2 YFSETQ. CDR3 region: CASSTSTGGYEQYF. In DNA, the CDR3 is TGCGCCAGCAGCACATCGACAGGGGGCTACGAGCAGTACTTC.

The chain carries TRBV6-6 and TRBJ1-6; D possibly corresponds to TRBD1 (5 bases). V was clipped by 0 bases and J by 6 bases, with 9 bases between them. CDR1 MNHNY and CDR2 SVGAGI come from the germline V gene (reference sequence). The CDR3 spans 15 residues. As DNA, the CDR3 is TGTGCCAGCAGTTACTCAGGAGGGGTTAATTCACCCCTCCACTTT. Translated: CASSYSGGVNSPLHF.

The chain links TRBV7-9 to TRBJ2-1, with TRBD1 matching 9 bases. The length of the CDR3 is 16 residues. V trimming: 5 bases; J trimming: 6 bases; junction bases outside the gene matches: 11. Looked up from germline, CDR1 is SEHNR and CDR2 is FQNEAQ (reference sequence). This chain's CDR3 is CASSTQPGQGINEQFF. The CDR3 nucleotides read TGTGCCAGCAGCACCCAACCGGGACAGGGAATCAATGAGCAGTTCTTC.

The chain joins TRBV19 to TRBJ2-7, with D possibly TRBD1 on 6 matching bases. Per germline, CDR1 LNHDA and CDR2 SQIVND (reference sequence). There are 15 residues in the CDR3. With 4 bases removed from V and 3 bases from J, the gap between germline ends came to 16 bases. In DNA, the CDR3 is TGTGCCAGTAGTAAACAGGGATCCCAGTACTACGAGCAGTACTTC. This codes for CASSKQGSQYYEQYF.

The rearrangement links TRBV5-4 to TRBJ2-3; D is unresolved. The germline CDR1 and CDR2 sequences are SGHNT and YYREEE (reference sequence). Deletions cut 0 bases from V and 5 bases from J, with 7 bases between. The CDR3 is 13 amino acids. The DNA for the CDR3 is TGTGCCAGCAGCTTGGGCAGACAAGATACGCAGTATTTT. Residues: CASSLGRQDTQYF.

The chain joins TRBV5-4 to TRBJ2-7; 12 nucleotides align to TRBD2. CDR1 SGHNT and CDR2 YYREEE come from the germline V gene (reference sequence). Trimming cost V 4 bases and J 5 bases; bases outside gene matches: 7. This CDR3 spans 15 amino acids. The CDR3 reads CASSIGLAGHDEQYF. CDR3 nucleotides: TGTGCCAGCAGCATAGGACTAGCGGGGCACGACGAGCAGTACTTC.

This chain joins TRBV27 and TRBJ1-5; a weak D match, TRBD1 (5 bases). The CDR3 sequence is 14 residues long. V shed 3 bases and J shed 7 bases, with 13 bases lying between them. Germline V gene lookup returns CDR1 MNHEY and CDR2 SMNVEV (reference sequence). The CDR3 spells CASSLWGFGQPQHF. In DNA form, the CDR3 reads TGTGCCAGCAGTTTGTGGGGCTTTGGGCAGCCCCAGCATTTT.